These 32 T cell receptor beta chains came from one sample sequenced in a study of shared T cell receptors in the human thymus (dated by TCRdb to the early 2020s). The library came from the immunoSEQ multiplex PCR assay. The immuneACCESS repertoire file appears here via TCRdb, limited to in-frame rearrangements. These files lack a portion of the clones; in checked studies, under half of the deficit traces to unresolved V genes, and the cause of the others is not known. In all, the sample holds about 730,000 clones, and 80% to 90% of those were seen once. The ten top clones hold 0.008% to 0.011% of the sample. These sequences were also reported in another study, on human thymus T cells.

Sample: thymocytes. The origin of the receptors is a girl under three years old with a congenital heart defect. Donor details come from another sample of the same person, matched by shared clones.

This chain connects TRBV18 to TRBJ1-2; weak D call: TRBD1 (5 bases). This CDR3 has 14 amino acids. Trimming pared 3 bases from V and 1 base from J, leaving 9 bases between. Per germline, CDR1 KGHSH and CDR2 LQKENI. The CDR3 DNA reads TGTGCCAGCTCACCGCTGACAGTTAACTATGGCTACACCTTC. This sequence encodes CASSPLTVNYGYTF.

The rearrangement uses TRBV14 and TRBJ2-2; the match to TRBD1 covers 7 bases. This CDR3 spans 15 amino acids. Germline V gene data show CDR1 as SGHDN and CDR2 as FVKESK. The junction had 7 bases not matched to a gene; V was cut back by 5 bases and J by 4 bases. CDR3 protein: CASSERQGRTGELFF. In nucleotides, the CDR3 is TGTGCCAGCAGCGAGAGACAGGGCCGCACCGGGGAGCTGTTTTTT.

This rearrangement joins TRBV6-5 to TRBJ1-2; 8 bases are a match to TRBD1. CDR1 and CDR2 from the germline V gene are MNHEY and SVGAGI. The CDR3 has 14 amino acids. Germline trimming cut 1 base from V and 6 bases from J; bases unmatched to any gene: 4. CDR3: CASSYLNRGDGYTF. For the CDR3, the DNA is TGTGCCAGCAGTTACTTGAACAGGGGGGATGGCTACACCTTC.

The chain has TRBV4-1 and TRBJ2-3; D remains unclear. With 0 bases removed from V and 3 bases from J, the gap between germline ends came to 7 bases. The germline gives CDR1 MGHRA, CDR2 YSYEKL. CDR3 length: 14 residues. The CDR3 here is CASSQEFRTDTQYF. CDR3 coding DNA: TGCGCCAGCAGCCAAGAATTTCGGACAGATACGCAGTATTTT.

The chain is built from TRBV11-2 and TRBJ1-1, with TRBD1 identical over 11 bases. Germline loops: CDR1 SGHAT, CDR2 FQNNGV. V was pared by 5 bases and J by 2 bases, with 4 bases of the junction left unmatched. The CDR3 is 15 amino acids. The CDR3 is CASSRRTGGNTEAFF. In DNA, the CDR3 is TGTGCCAGCAGCCGAAGGACAGGGGGCAACACTGAAGCTTTCTTT.

This chain links TRBV2 with TRBJ2-1; D possibly corresponds to TRBD1 (6 bases). Germline V gives CDR1 SNHLY, CDR2 FYNNEI. V lost 9 bases and J 7 bases, leaving 16 bases between the germline ends. The CDR3 totals 13 residues. CDR3 sequence (DNA): TGTGCCAGGTCCCAGGGGCCAGGGAATGAGCAGTTCTTC. Protein: CARSQGPGNEQFF.

This clone has just one count. This chain uses TRBV6-6 with TRBJ2-7; 7 bases line up with TRBD1. CDR1 is MNHNY, CDR2 SVGAGI, per germline (reference sequence). CDR3 size: 14 residues. The junction had 4 bases not matched to a gene; V was cut back by 5 bases and J by 0 bases. The DNA for the CDR3 is TGTGCCAGCAGTGCCACAGGGGACTCCTACGAGCAGTACTTC. Translating it yields CASSATGDSYEQYF.

The chain is built from TRBV5-1 and TRBJ2-3; D unresolved. Trimming took off 4 bases at V and 2 bases at J, with 11 bases between the two ends. Germline values: CDR1 SGHRS, CDR2 YFSETQ. The CDR3 length is 14 residues. CDR3 in amino acids: CASSHNNDTDTQYF. The CDR3 region has the DNA TGCGCCAGCAGCCACAATAACGACACAGATACGCAGTATTTT.

This chain joins TRBV28 and TRBJ2-7; 9 positions agree with TRBD1. Trimming took 7 bases from V and 3 from J; bases not matched to a gene: 10. The length of the CDR3 is 15 residues. Germline V gene data show CDR1 as MDHEN and CDR2 as SYDVKM. The CDR3 region is CASTLRQGVVYEQYF. Here the CDR3 DNA reads TGTGCCAGCACCTTGAGACAGGGGGTAGTCTACGAGCAGTACTTC.

J is TRBJ1-2 and V is TRBV28; D is possibly TRBD1 (5 bases). The V end lost 6 bases, the J end lost 4 bases, and 12 bases lay between the germline ends. The CDR3 has 13 residues. CDR1 and CDR2 (germline): MDHEN, SYDVKM. CDR3 sequence reads: CASSSPGFYGYTF. CDR3 in DNA: TGTGCCAGCAGCTCCCCAGGGTTCTATGGCTACACCTTC.

The CDR3 protein is CASSLEEDRRVNYGYTF. The CDR3 coding sequence is TGTGCCAGCAGCTTAGAGGAGGACAGGAGGGTTAACTATGGCTACACCTTC. The chain carries TRBV7-9 and TRBJ1-2; 7 bases align to TRBD1. The CDR3 totals 17 residues. The germline gives CDR1 SEHNR, CDR2 FQNEAQ (reference sequence). The ends lost 1 base at V and 1 base at J; junction bases unmatched: 9.

The chain recombines TRBV11-2 with TRBJ1-1, with 7 bases matching TRBD1. In germline, CDR1 is SGHAT, CDR2 FQNNGV. After removal of 5 bases from V and 0 bases from J, the junction contained 3 bases not matched to a gene. The CDR3 runs 14 residues. CDR3 DNA: TGTGCCAGCAGCCAGGGACAGATGAACACTGAAGCTTTCTTT. Protein sequence: CASSQGQMNTEAFF.

The CDR3 nucleotides are TGTGCCAGCAGTAACCGGGACACCCACTACAATGAGCAGTTCTTC. The encoded protein is CASSNRDTHYNEQFF. The chain couples TRBV6-5 to TRBJ2-1, with a possible D match to TRBD1 (6 bases). CDR3 length: 15 residues. Looked up from germline, CDR1 is MNHEY and CDR2 is SVGAGI. V shed 5 bases and J shed 3 bases, with 14 bases lying between them.

This chain connects TRBV25-1 to TRBJ2-5; TRBD1 matches at 7 bases. The ends lost 8 bases at V and 5 bases at J; junction bases unmatched: 2. The germline V gene has CDR1 MGHDK and CDR2 SYGVNS. The CDR3 totals 11 residues. CDR3 sequence reads: CASSRGETQYF. DNA for the CDR3: TGTGCCAGCTCCAGGGGGGAGACCCAGTACTTC.

The chain couples TRBV7-2 to TRBJ1-1; no clear D. Looked up from germline, CDR1 is SGHTA and CDR2 is FQGNSA. Trimming removed 5 bases from V and 0 bases from J, with 13 bases in between. The CDR3 consists of 15 residues. In DNA, the CDR3 is TGTGCCAGCAGCCCACTGGTAGAAATGAACACTGAAGCTTTCTTT. Protein product: CASSPLVEMNTEAFF. Based on the CDR3 plus reference TRBV7-2 and TRBJ1-1, the full variable domain is GAGVSQSPSNKVTEKGKDVELRCDPISGHTALYWYRQSLGQGLEFLIYFQGNSAPDKSGLPSDRFSAERTGGSVSTLTIQRTQQEDSAVYLCASSPLVEMNTEAFFGQGTRLTVV.

The rearrangement uses TRBV6-6 and TRBJ1-2, with 10 positions matching TRBD1. V shed 2 bases and J 4 bases; nucleotides not matched to a gene: 7. The CDR3 runs 16 residues. Germline assignment: CDR1 MNHNY and CDR2 SVGAGI (reference sequence). CDR3 nucleotides: TGTGCCAGCAGTTACGTGAGACAGGGGGCTCTCTATGGCTACACCTTC. Amino acids: CASSYVRQGALYGYTF.

This sequence joins TRBV27 and TRBJ1-1; TRBD1 aligns across 8 bases. Trimming removed 3 bases from V and 3 bases from J; junction bases left unmatched: 15. This CDR3 contains 18 residues. The V gene's germline CDR1 is MNHEY and CDR2 SMNVEV (reference sequence). The CDR3 region has the DNA TGTGCCAGCAGTTTCGTATGGACAGGGATCGTCTTGGACACTGAAGCTTTCTTT. As protein: CASSFVWTGIVLDTEAFF.

The chain joins TRBV7-2 to TRBJ1-2; tentatively, D is TRBD1 (6 bases). The length of the CDR3 is 16 residues. Germline-derived CDR1 and CDR2 are SGHTA and FQGNSA. Deletions cut 8 bases from V and 0 bases from J, with 19 bases between. The chain's CDR3 is CASRPPQGPTNYGYTF. The DNA for the CDR3 is TGTGCCAGCCGCCCCCCTCAGGGGCCAACTAACTATGGCTACACCTTC.

The chain joins TRBV2 to TRBJ1-1; 9 bases line up with TRBD1. In germline, CDR1 is SNHLY, CDR2 FYNNEI. The CDR3 contains 16 residues. The junction had 8 bases not matched to a gene; V was cut back by 5 bases and J by 1 base. The CDR3 DNA reads as TGTGCCAGCAGTTACCCCCGGGACAGGGAGAACACTGAAGCTTTCTTT. This translates into CASSYPRDRENTEAFF.

This sequence joins TRBV2 and TRBJ2-1; TRBD1 matches 8 bases. The CDR3 is made up of 13 amino acids. Germline CDR1 reads SNHLY; CDR2 reads FYNNEI. The ends lost 8 bases at V and 7 bases at J; junction bases unmatched: 7. CDR3 protein: CASRTGSRNEQFF. The CDR3 DNA sequence: TGTGCCAGCCGGACAGGGAGTAGGAATGAGCAGTTCTTC. The variable domain in full, with the rest retrieved from reference TRBV2 and TRBJ2-1, is EPEVTQTPSHQVTQMGQEVILRCVPISNHLYFYWYRQILGQKVEFLVSFYNNEISEKSEIFDDQFSVERPDGSNFTLKIRSTKLEDSAMYFCASRTGSRNEQFFGPGTRLTVL.

The gene calls are TRBV5-8 and TRBJ2-1, with 8 positions matching TRBD2. The trim removed 0 bases at V and 10 bases at J, leaving 3 bases unmatched. Looked up from germline, CDR1 is SGHTS and CDR2 is YDEGEE. CDR3 length equals 13 residues. The CDR3 nucleotides are TGTGCCAGCAGCTTGGGATCTAGCGGGGAGCAGTTCTTC. Its translation: CASSLGSSGEQFF.

The chain carries TRBV10-3 and TRBJ2-7; D may be TRBD2 (5 bases). Trimming removed 3 bases at V and 7 bases at J, with 7 bases between. CDR1 and CDR2 (germline): ENHRY, SYGVKD. The CDR3 covers 11 residues. CDR3 DNA sequence: TGTGCCATCAGTGACAGGAGGGAGCAGTACTTC. Translating gives CAISDRREQYF.

The gene calls are TRBV19 and TRBJ1-2, with 7 bases lining up with TRBD1. Per germline, CDR1 LNHDA and CDR2 SQIVND (reference sequence). The V gene end was trimmed by 7 bases and the J gene end by 8 bases; junction bases not matched to a gene: 31. The CDR3 consists of 20 residues. CDR3 coding DNA: TGTGCCAGTACCTATGGGAATGGGGGCCTGACAGGGCCCGAAAGTGGCGGCTACACCTTC. Protein sequence: CASTYGNGGLTGPESGGYTF.

In regard to this clone: This same CDR3 is encoded by further DNA sequences in the sample. V is TRBV5-1 and J is TRBJ2-7; a possible D gene is TRBD2 (5 bases). Germline CDR1 is SGHRS and CDR2 is YFSETQ. The CDR3 is 14 residues long. The V and J ends lost 0 bases and 0 bases respectively, with 7 bases between them. CDR3 in DNA: TGCGCCAGCAGCTTGGGAGGGAGCTCCTACGAGCAGTACTTC. Amino acids: CASSLGGSSYEQYF.

The chain has TRBV5-6 and TRBJ2-3; possibly TRBD2 for D (6 bases). This CDR3 spans 18 amino acids. CDR1 and CDR2 (germline): SGHDT, YYEEEE. V lost 9 bases and J lost 2, with 28 bases in between. The CDR3 here is CATYHGELANNHTDTQYF. The CDR3 nucleotides read TGTGCCACCTACCACGGGGAACTAGCTAACAATCACACAGATACGCAGTATTTT. Complete variable domain (other parts from reference TRBV5-6 and TRBJ2-3): DAGVTQSPTHLIKTRGQQVTLRCSPKSGHDTVSWYQQALGQGPQFIFQYYEEEERQRGNFPDRFSGHQFPNYSSELNVNALLLGDSALYLCATYHGELANNHTDTQYFGPGTRLTVL.

This clone came up once. The chain has TRBV10-3 and TRBJ2-7; TRBD1 agrees at 8 bases. J gave up 5 bases and V 6 bases, and 9 bases lay outside the gene matches. Germline V lookup: CDR1 ENHRY, CDR2 SYGVKD. The CDR3 spans 14 residues. The CDR3 nucleotides are TGTGCCATCAGCGTGACAGGGGTGCCCCACGAGCAGTACTTC. It encodes CAISVTGVPHEQYF.

This chain links TRBV5-1 with TRBJ2-5; 7 bases line up with TRBD2. The CDR3 runs to 18 residues. The V gene's germline CDR1 is SGHRS and CDR2 YFSETQ. V was pared by 4 bases and J by 2 bases, with 17 bases of the junction left unmatched. CDR3 coding DNA: TGCGCCAGCAGCCCGGGACTACCCCCCTACTGGAAACAAGAGACCCAGTACTTC. This translates into CASSPGLPPYWKQETQYF. The full variable domain, with the rest looked up from reference TRBV5-1 and TRBJ2-5, is KAGVTQTPRYLIKTRGQQVTLSCSPISGHRSVSWYQQTPGQGLQFLFEYFSETQRNKGNFPGRFSGRQFSNSRSEMNVSTLELGDSALYLCASSPGLPPYWKQETQYFGPGTRLLVL.

J is TRBJ1-2 and V is TRBV10-3; no clear D gene. The CDR3 covers 16 residues. V was shortened by 0 bases and J by 0 bases, with 11 bases between the two germline ends. CDR1 and CDR2 from the germline V gene are ENHRY and SYGVKD. CDR3 amino acids: CAISESAVSTNYGYTF. Here the CDR3 DNA reads TGTGCCATCAGTGAGTCAGCGGTCTCTACTAACTATGGCTACACCTTC.

The rearrangement links TRBV20-1 to TRBJ1-2, with D unclear. V shed 5 bases and J shed 8 bases, with 9 bases lying between them. Germline CDR1 and CDR2: DFQATT and SNEGSKA (reference sequence). CDR3 length: 10 amino acids. CDR3 DNA sequence: TGCAGTGCTTCTACGAGGGGCTACACCTTC. Its protein product is CSASTRGYTF.

This rearrangement joins TRBV10-1 to TRBJ2-6; D uncertain. V lost 0 bases to trimming and J lost 4 bases, with 4 bases between them. The germline CDR1 and CDR2 sequences are WNHNN and SYGVQD (reference sequence). CDR3 size: 14 residues. The CDR3 bases are TGCGCCAGCAGTGAGTCGCGGGGGGCCAACGTCCTGACTTTC. Translating gives CASSESRGANVLTF.

A single count supports this clone. V and J are TRBV6-1 and TRBJ1-1; TRBD1 matches 7 bases. The ends lost 3 bases at V and 11 bases at J; junction bases unmatched: 0. In germline, CDR1 is MNHNS, CDR2 SASEGT. The CDR3 contains 10 residues. The CDR3 coding sequence is TGTGCCAGCAGTGACAGGGGGGCTTTCTTT. Amino acids: CASSDRGAFF.

The chain has TRBV4-3 and TRBJ1-2; weak D call: TRBD1 (6 bases). Germline V CDR1 and CDR2: LGHNA, YSLEER. The CDR3 loop spans 14 amino acids. The V end lost 3 bases, the J end lost 3 bases, and 11 bases lay between the germline ends. As DNA, the CDR3 is TGCGCCAGCAGCCAGGGAGGGGGGGACTATGGCTACACCTTC. This codes for CASSQGGGDYGYTF.